A single sample is the source of the 20 T cell receptor beta chains below, sequenced in a study of blood T cell repertoires in COVID-19. Here immunoSEQ multiplex PCR was the method, and the copy in TCRdb shows in-frame clones only, minus some. Of about 170,000 clones in the sample, 65% to 80% are singletons; the top ten hold about 7.8%. Sample: peripheral blood. The receptors were sampled from a man between 60 and 70 years old with acute or convalescent COVID-19.

This chain joins TRBV9 and TRBJ1-2; D is undetermined. Germline V lookup: CDR1 SGDLS, CDR2 YYNGEE. Trimming removed 0 bases from V and 1 base from J, with 7 bases in between. The CDR3 covers 14 residues. DNA for the CDR3: TGTGCCAGCAGCGTAGGATCCAGTAACTATGGCTACACCTTC. Translation: CASSVGSSNYGYTF.

The chain carries TRBV7-8 and TRBJ2-5; unclear D gene. Germline V gives CDR1 SGHVS, CDR2 FQNEAQ. CDR3 length: 13 residues. Trimming removed 5 bases from V and 5 bases from J, with 12 bases in between. CDR3 sequence (DNA): TGTGCCAGCAGCCCTGAAACTTGGGAGACCCAGTACTTC. It translates to CASSPETWETQYF.

This clone is medium-sized by share. The CDR3 loop is CSARQGYEQYF. The CDR3, as DNA: TGCAGCGCGAGACAGGGTTACGAGCAGTACTTC. The chain is built from TRBV29-1 and TRBJ2-7, with 7 bases lining up with TRBD1. Germline-derived CDR1 and CDR2 are SQVTM and ANQGSEA. J gave up 4 bases and V 7 bases, and 4 bases lay outside the gene matches. CDR3 size: 11 residues.

The V call is TRBV4-1, the J call TRBJ2-7, with D tentatively TRBD1 (6 bases). Germline-derived CDR1 and CDR2 are MGHRA and YSYEKL. CDR3 length: 15 residues. V was trimmed by 2 bases and J by 3 bases, leaving 14 bases between them. The CDR3, as DNA: TGCGCCAGCAGCCAAACTCCCGGGACAATCTACGAGCAGTACTTC. This sequence encodes CASSQTPGTIYEQYF.

The J gene is TRBJ1-1, the V gene TRBV19, with 9 bases that match TRBD1. Trimming cost V 4 bases and J 6 bases; bases outside gene matches: 0. The CDR3 spans 12 residues. Per germline, CDR1 LNHDA and CDR2 SQIVND (reference sequence). The CDR3 region has the DNA TGTGCCAGTAGTAGACAGGGGGCTGAAGCTTTCTTT. It specifies CASSRQGAEAFF.

V and J are TRBV4-1 and TRBJ1-2; no reliable D call. The V and J ends lost 0 bases and 4 bases respectively, with 12 bases between them. The germline CDR1 and CDR2 sequences are MGHRA and YSYEKL. The CDR3 has 15 amino acids. CDR3 nucleotides: TGCGCCAGCAGCCAAGAGGGTGCCGGGTCCTATGGCTACACCTTC. This codes for CASSQEGAGSYGYTF.

This clone occurred a few times. The genes are TRBV11-2 and TRBJ2-7; D might be TRBD1 (5 bases). CDR3 length equals 14 residues. Trimming took off 1 base at V and 4 bases at J, with 11 bases between the two ends. Germline loops: CDR1 SGHAT, CDR2 FQNNGV. The CDR3 protein is CASSLGPGWYEQYF. The CDR3 DNA reads TGTGCCAGCAGCTTAGGACCAGGGTGGTACGAGCAGTACTTC.

The V gene is TRBV5-5, the J gene TRBJ2-1; 9 nucleotides match TRBD2. The CDR3 sequence is 16 residues long. Germline values: CDR1 SGHKS, CDR2 YYEKEE (reference sequence). Unmatched junction bases numbered 6, after V lost 0 bases and J lost 5 bases. The CDR3 reads CASSLEASGVDNEQFF. CDR3 coding DNA: TGTGCCAGCAGCTTGGAGGCTAGCGGGGTAGACAATGAGCAGTTCTTC.

This clone has just one count. The chain carries TRBV10-3 and TRBJ1-1; TRBD1 matches 7 bases. J lost 5 bases, V lost 0 bases, and 6 bases had no gene match. CDR3 size: 15 residues. Germline CDR1 and CDR2: ENHRY and SYGVKD. The CDR3: CAISESVAGGTEAFF. The CDR3 DNA reads TGTGCCATCAGTGAGTCGGTAGCAGGGGGGACTGAAGCTTTCTTT.

The gene calls are TRBV4-1 and TRBJ1-1; D may be TRBD1 (6 bases). Germline V gene sequence: CDR1 MGHRA, CDR2 YSYEKL. Trimming shortened V by 5 bases and J by 0 bases, and 10 bases separated the two germline ends. The CDR3 sequence is 14 residues long. This chain's CDR3 is CASSNRAMNTEAFF. The CDR3 DNA is TGCGCCAGCAGCAACAGGGCCATGAACACTGAAGCTTTCTTT.

V usage is TRBV5-6 and J usage is TRBJ1-6; D uncertain. Germline-derived CDR1 and CDR2 are SGHDT and YYEEEE. V lost 4 bases and J lost 10, with 12 bases in between. There are 13 residues in the CDR3. The CDR3 DNA reads TGTGCCAGCAGCCTCCCGGGGTGGTCACCCCTCCACTTT. This codes for CASSLPGWSPLHF.

The V and J genes are TRBV5-1 and TRBJ1-1; D possibly corresponds to TRBD1 (5 bases). This CDR3 is built from 14 residues. Trimming cost V 3 bases and J 1 base, with 10 bases left between them. In germline, CDR1 is SGHRS, CDR2 YFSETQ. Written as DNA, the CDR3 is TGCGCCAGCAGCTCCTCGGGGGGGAACACTGAAGCTTTCTTT. It is translated as CASSSSGGNTEAFF.

The chain is built from TRBV2 and TRBJ1-1; 9 nucleotides line up with TRBD1. Germline assignment: CDR1 SNHLY and CDR2 FYNNEI. CDR3 size: 14 residues. V shed 4 bases, J shed 6 bases, and the junction held 6 bases outside the gene matches. CDR3 coding DNA: TGTGCCAGCAGTGGACAGGGGGGCCAGGCTGAAGCTTTCTTT. This gives the protein CASSGQGGQAEAFF. Looking up the rest from reference TRBV2 and TRBJ1-1 gives the full variable domain: EPEVTQTPSHQVTQMGQEVILRCVPISNHLYFYWYRQILGQKVEFLVSFYNNEISEKSEIFDDQFSVERPDGSNFTLKIRSTKLEDSAMYFCASSGQGGQAEAFFGQGTRLTVV.

The V call is TRBV27, the J call TRBJ2-2; 13 bases align to TRBD2. The germline V gene has CDR1 MNHEY and CDR2 SMNVEV (reference sequence). The V gene end was trimmed by 6 bases and the J gene end by 6 bases; junction bases not matched to a gene: 1. The CDR3 runs to 14 residues. The CDR3: CASRGLAGSGELFF. DNA of the CDR3: TGTGCCAGCAGGGGACTAGCGGGGTCCGGGGAGCTGTTTTTT.

The V gene is TRBV10-3, the J gene TRBJ1-1; D remains unclear. Deletions cut 2 bases from V and 5 bases from J, with 12 bases between. This CDR3 is built from 14 residues. The V gene's germline CDR1 is ENHRY and CDR2 SYGVKD. CDR3 nucleotides: TGTGCCATCAGTGAGCGGGTACGAGAGACTGAAGCTTTCTTT. Its translation: CAISERVRETEAFF.

This clone was seen only a few times. Different DNA sequences within this sample yield the same CDR3. The gene calls are TRBV19 and TRBJ2-7; weak D call: TRBD1 (6 bases). Between the trimmed V and J ends, which lost 3 bases and 1 base, there was a span of 7 bases. Germline V gene data show CDR1 as LNHDA and CDR2 as SQIVND (reference sequence). CDR3 size: 13 residues. The CDR3 protein is CASSIGQSYEQYF. CDR3 sequence (DNA): TGTGCCAGTAGTATCGGACAGTCCTACGAGCAGTACTTC.

This sequence joins TRBV27 and TRBJ2-3; TRBD1 agrees at 9 bases. Germline trimming cut 8 bases from V and 5 bases from J; bases unmatched to any gene: 5. Germline loops: CDR1 MNHEY, CDR2 SMNVEV (reference sequence). The CDR3 spans 13 residues. The CDR3 here is CASGGTGLDTQYF. The CDR3, as DNA: TGTGCCAGCGGGGGGACAGGGTTAGATACGCAGTATTTT.

The chain is built from TRBV6-5 and TRBJ1-4, with 7 bases aligning to TRBD1. V lost 0 bases, J lost 10 bases, and 8 bases stayed unmatched. The germline V gene encodes CDR1 MNHEY and CDR2 SVGAGI. CDR3 length equals 15 residues. CDR3: CASSYSLGGGRKLFF. In nucleotides, the CDR3 is TGTGCCAGCAGTTACTCGTTAGGGGGCGGAAGAAAACTGTTTTTT.

The chain carries TRBV7-2 and TRBJ2-7; 10 bases fit TRBD2. The germline CDR1 and CDR2 sequences are SGHTA and FQGNSA. This CDR3 spans 16 amino acids. The J segment lost 0 bases and the V segment lost 1 base, leaving 3 bases of the junction unmatched. The CDR3 spells CASSLVSSGGSYEQYF. The CDR3 coding sequence is TGTGCCAGCAGCTTAGTATCTAGCGGGGGCTCCTACGAGCAGTACTTC.

This rearrangement joins TRBV7-3 to TRBJ1-1; maybe TRBD1 (5 bases). Germline V gene sequence: CDR1 SGHTA, CDR2 FQGTGA. With 5 bases removed from V and 3 bases from J, the gap between germline ends came to 16 bases. The CDR3 is made up of 15 amino acids. CDR3 nucleotide sequence: TGTGCCAGCAGCCGGAGAGGCGCGGGGGACACTGAAGCTTTCTTT. The encoded protein is CASSRRGAGDTEAFF.